The 17 T cell receptor beta chains below come from one sample, sequenced in a study of shared clonotypes between healthy human individuals. Data came from immunoSEQ multiplex PCR; TCRdb stores just in-frame clones and leaves some out. In the table there are some 2,400,000 clones, about 94% of which are singletons. Sequencing was done on a sample of naive CD4+ T cells sorted from blood. Subset indicated: CD45RA+ positively selected. Receptors were obtained from a man younger than 35 in good health.

In this sample, this clone turned up once. V and J are TRBV6-5 and TRBJ1-3; 9 positions match TRBD1. Germline CDR1 is MNHEY and CDR2 is SVGAGI. Trimming took 6 bases from V and 4 from J; bases not matched to a gene: 4. This CDR3 has 14 residues. The CDR3 reads CASRRTGVGNTIYF. The CDR3 DNA is TGTGCCAGCAGAAGGACAGGGGTCGGAAACACCATATATTTT.

The gene calls are TRBV7-2 and TRBJ2-5; 12 bases fit TRBD2. V dropped 5 bases and J dropped 5; count of bases not matched to a gene: 6. Germline CDR1 and CDR2: SGHTA and FQGNSA. CDR3 size: 15 residues. The CDR3 loop is CASSLTSGGIETQYF. The CDR3, as DNA: TGTGCCAGCAGCCTGACTAGCGGGGGAATCGAGACCCAGTACTTC. Combining the CDR3 with reference TRBV7-2 and TRBJ2-5 gives the whole variable domain GAGVSQSPSNKVTEKGKDVELRCDPISGHTALYWYRQSLGQGLEFLIYFQGNSAPDKSGLPSDRFSAERTGGSVSTLTIQRTQQEDSAVYLCASSLTSGGIETQYFGPGTRLLVL.

The CDR3 region is CASSRSQQEGYTF. Written as DNA, the CDR3 is TGTGCCAGCAGCCGATCACAGCAGGAAGGCTACACCTTC. This chain connects TRBV5-4 to TRBJ1-2; no definite D call. CDR1 is SGHNT, CDR2 YYREEE, per germline (reference sequence). This CDR3 is built from 13 residues. The germline V and J ends were trimmed by 4 bases and 8 bases, with 15 bases remaining between them.

This chain uses TRBV5-1 with TRBJ2-3; 11 bases are a match to TRBD1. CDR1 and CDR2 from the germline V gene are SGHRS and YFSETQ. The CDR3 contains 14 residues. The trim removed 3 bases at V and 8 bases at J, leaving 5 bases unmatched. CDR3 bases: TGCGCCAGCAGCTGGGGACAGGGGGACGGTACGCAGTATTTT. This translates into CASSWGQGDGTQYF.

V is TRBV2 and J is TRBJ1-4; D might be TRBD1 (5 bases). With 5 bases removed from V and 12 bases from J, the gap between germline ends came to 16 bases. This CDR3 comprises 13 residues. Germline loops: CDR1 SNHLY, CDR2 FYNNEI. The CDR3 protein is CASSPSALGELFF. CDR3 sequence (DNA): TGTGCCAGCAGTCCGTCAGCACTGGGGGAACTGTTTTTT.

The V and J genes are TRBV5-1 and TRBJ2-7; possibly TRBD1 for D (6 bases). CDR1 is SGHRS, CDR2 YFSETQ, per germline. The CDR3 covers 14 residues. V was pared by 0 bases and J by 7 bases, with 14 bases between. The CDR3, as DNA: TGCGCCAGCAGCTTGGTGCCAGGGGAGCGAGAGCAGTACTTC. Amino acids: CASSLVPGEREQYF.

The chain links TRBV7-9 to TRBJ1-4, with D possibly TRBD1 on 6 matching bases. The CDR3 consists of 12 residues. Germline CDR1 reads SEHNR; CDR2 reads FQNEAQ (reference sequence). The V end was cut by 5 bases, the J end by 8 bases, with 9 bases between. CDR3 protein: CASSRTAEKLFF. The CDR3 region has the DNA TGTGCCAGCAGCCGGACAGCCGAAAAACTGTTTTTT.

This chain connects TRBV29-1 to TRBJ1-3; TRBD1 agrees at 7 bases. J gave up 1 base and V 6 bases, and 6 bases lay outside the gene matches. From germline, CDR1 is SQVTM and CDR2 ANQGSEA. The CDR3 is made up of 14 amino acids. DNA of the CDR3: TGCAGCGTCACCGGGACAGCTTCTGGAAACACCATATATTTT. It specifies CSVTGTASGNTIYF.

A remark on this clone: The limits of the CDR3 on the DNA are not certain, so only TCRdb's listed CDR3 is given. The V and J genes are TRBV6-5 and TRBJ1-4. From its first to its last residue, the CDR3 has 15 amino acids. Germline loops: CDR1 MNHEY, CDR2 SVGAGI. This CDR3 reads CASSSQFGGGTPLFF.

The genes are TRBV5-4 and TRBJ1-2; D is uncertain. V was clipped by 1 base and J by 2 bases, with 12 bases between them. This CDR3 contains 15 residues. Germline CDR1 SGHNT, CDR2 YYREEE (reference sequence). In nucleotides, the CDR3 is TGTGCCAGCAGCTTGAATCTAGGGCCCAACTATGGCTACACCTTC. This sequence encodes CASSLNLGPNYGYTF.

The V and J genes are TRBV4-1 and TRBJ1-2, with a tentative D call TRBD1 (5 bases). Germline CDR1 is MGHRA and CDR2 is YSYEKL. This CDR3 has 12 amino acids. V lost 4 bases to trimming and J lost 7 bases, with 10 bases between them. CDR3 loop: CASSPRGGGYTF. The CDR3 DNA sequence: TGCGCCAGCAGCCCCCGCGGGGGTGGCTACACCTTC.

The genes are TRBV5-4 and TRBJ2-7; 7 nucleotides line up with TRBD2. Germline CDR1 and CDR2: SGHNT and YYREEE (reference sequence). The CDR3 spans 13 residues. V was pared by 4 bases and J by 3 bases, with 4 bases of the junction left unmatched. This chain's CDR3 is CASSPGEGYEQYF. The CDR3 region has the DNA TGTGCCAGCAGCCCCGGGGAGGGCTACGAGCAGTACTTC.

The chain recombines TRBV29-1 with TRBJ2-3, with 8 bases lining up with TRBD2. Germline CDR1 reads SQVTM; CDR2 reads ANQGSEA. The trim removed 8 bases at V and 2 bases at J, leaving 6 bases unmatched. The CDR3 extends over 13 amino acids. CDR3 protein: CSPRLAYTDTQYF. The DNA for the CDR3 is TGCAGCCCCCGACTAGCGTACACAGATACGCAGTATTTT.

The genes are TRBV4-3 and TRBJ1-4; no clear D. Germline V gives CDR1 LGHNA, CDR2 YSLEER. V was pared by 4 bases and J by 0 bases, with 9 bases between. The CDR3 is 15 residues long. In DNA form, the CDR3 reads TGCGCCAGCAGCCGAGACCCAACAACTAATGAAAAACTGTTTTTT. Translation: CASSRDPTTNEKLFF.

The J gene is TRBJ2-5, the V gene TRBV11-2, with D possibly matching TRBD1 (5 bases). The length of the CDR3 is 15 residues. V was cut by 0 bases and J by 1 base, with 9 bases left in between. From germline, CDR1 is SGHAT and CDR2 FQNNGV. The DNA for the CDR3 is TGTGCCAGCAGCTTAGAAGGAAGGGGCCAAGAGACCCAGTACTTC. It specifies CASSLEGRGQETQYF. Supplemented by reference TRBV11-2 and TRBJ2-5, the full variable domain reads EAGVAQSPRYKIIEKRQSVAFWCNPISGHATLYWYQQILGQGPKLLIQFQNNGVVDDSQLPKDRFSAERLKGVDSTLKIQPAKLEDSAVYLCASSLEGRGQETQYFGPGTRLLVL.

This clone was seen once. The rearrangement joins TRBV7-9 to TRBJ2-1; 11 positions match TRBD2. CDR1 is SEHNR, CDR2 FQNEAQ, per germline (reference sequence). The CDR3 consists of 16 residues. J was trimmed by 4 bases and V by 1 base; bases with no gene match: 3. The CDR3 spells CASSLVAGGPYNEQFF. In DNA form, the CDR3 reads TGTGCCAGCAGCTTAGTAGCGGGGGGGCCGTACAATGAGCAGTTCTTC.

The sample holds one count of this clone. The chain joins TRBV10-1 to TRBJ1-3, with D perhaps TRBD1 (6 bases). The CDR3 sequence is 15 residues long. V gave up 0 bases and J gave up 4 bases, with 10 bases separating them. The germline CDR1 and CDR2 sequences are WNHNN and SYGVQD (reference sequence). DNA for the CDR3: TGCGCCAGCAGTGAGTCGGGACACCCAGGAAACACCATATATTTT. Residues: CASSESGHPGNTIYF.